This T cell receptor beta chain was sequenced for a study of glioma-infiltrating T cells (TCRdb year 2016). Regarding the study in general: Glioma tissue, non-neoplastic brain tissue and matched peripheral blood mononuclear cells were used as sources from which TCR alpha- and beta-chain repertoires were sequenced. Each tissue-infiltrating repertoire was compared with the same patient's peripheral blood repertoire to measure divergence between tissue and blood T-cell populations. The paired cohort was made up of three low-grade glioma patients, several primary glioblastoma patients and three non-glioma patients who contributed non-neoplastic brain tissue. General findings and caveats noted by the study authors: Very few CDR3 sequences were shared between tissue and blood, attributed to high CDR3 diversity and limited sampling. The group comparisons were based on small numbers of patients: three non-neoplastic, three low-grade glioma and eight glioblastoma patients. VJ-independent divergence between tissue and blood was lower than expected in non-neoplastic patients but higher than expected in all gliomas, particularly low-grade gliomas.

Inclusive of the bounding cysteine and phenylalanine, the CDR3 is 16 residues long. Of the read, only the CDR3 DNA is kept; its 48 bases are in frame from base 1. V loses 0 bases, J loses 4 bases, and the germline ends lie 15 bases apart. CDR1 and CDR2 (SEHNR, FQNEAQ) derive from the germline V gene (reference sequence). This clonotype was recorded a few times. The target of this receptor is not known. No base quality information exists; no much larger clone differs at one position. The iRepertoire nested amplicon-rescue multiplex PCR (arm-PCR) platform was used to amplify TCR alpha and beta CDR3 regions from RNA. One-step reverse transcription and amplification used roughly 100-400 ng of tissue mRNA or PBMC total RNA as input. After bead purification, a secondary multiplex PCR added Illumina adapters, and libraries were gel-purified between 200 and 400 bp. Internal 6-nucleotide barcodes were carried by the libraries and were used for demultiplexing. Sequencing of the libraries was done on an Illumina MiSeq using 2x220 or 2x250 nucleotide paired-end reads. In the authors' own workflow: FLASH 1.2.11 was used to merge paired reads, and BWA-MEM then aligned the reads to the GRCh37 human genome before TRA and TRB reads were extracted. An IMGT-derived reference of cassette sequences and CDR3 motifs, with pseudogenes included, was used for V and J assignment. Three-frame translation of reads was performed, and productive CDR3s were defined as those with a C...FGXG motif and no stop codons. A clonotype was defined as a unique combination of a V-J cassette pair and a CDR3 amino acid sequence. Hamming distance filtering was applied to reads, with thresholds set by the sequence error rate of each sample in mapped regions. TCRdb passed the public sequencing reads through fastp at Q25 and MiXCR, retaining productive beta sequences. Rows with a matching CDR3 protein are joined into one entry that keeps the most common DNA and genes. TCRdb's processing, not the study's, gives the V and J calls here. Across this sample there are over 70,000 distinct CDR3 sequences, with 23% seen only once. The top ten clones comprise under 8.5% of the sample.

Input material: glioma tissue, nonneoplastic brain tissue, or PBMCs (not recorded which). The V and J genes are TRBV7-9 and TRBJ1-1, with the identity of the D gene unclear. The sequence was obtained from a human donor with low-grade glioma or glioblastoma, undergoing nonglioma brain surgery, or in good health (not recorded which). The DNA sequence is given as TGTGCCAGCAGCTTAGCCATGGGCAGGCCAGGCACTGAAGCTTTCTTT. This yields the protein CASSLAMGRPGTEAFF.